A selection of T cell receptor beta chains follows, all from one sample in a study of OX40 agonist ivuxolimab in advanced cancers. Profiling relied on immunoSEQ multiplex PCR, and the TCRdb table lists in-frame clones only, not all of them. The sample comprises some 81,000 clones, around four fifths of which are singletons, and about 0.73% rests with the top ten. This specimen consisted of CD4+ or CD8+ T cells sorted from blood, obtained in a trial of the OX40 agonist ivuxolimab. The source is an adult with an advanced solid tumor such as melanoma, head and neck, liver or kidney cancer. CDR3s include the opening cysteine and the closing phenylalanine or tryptophan. The order of the fields is J gene, V gene, clone size, CDR3 protein. Only some rows state a clone size, as once, few, many or a class for expanded clones.

TRBJ2-5	TRBV7-2	.	CASSLGQGQYF
TRBJ2-3	TRBV10-3	.	CAISESSPKTTQYF
TRBJ1-1	TRBV6-4	.	CASKLGPQGNTEAFF
TRBJ2-2	TRBV7-2	once	CASSLAAGNTGELFF
TRBJ2-1	TRBV28	.	CASSLGTTREFF
TRBJ2-2	TRBV30	once	CAWSVLVSGLFF
TRBJ2-3	TRBV15	.	CATSRGRGQGGTDTQYF
TRBJ2-5	TRBV28	.	CASSLIRQAQYF
TRBJ2-3	TRBV5-1	.	CASSAGQGGDTQYF
TRBJ2-5	TRBV14	.	CASSPLGSGSVQETQYF
TRBJ2-1	TRBV7-9	.	CASSLTGQRYNEQFF
TRBJ1-5	TRBV27	.	CASRQGQGNQPQHF